The 21 T cell receptor beta chains given below trace back to one sample, sequenced in a study of blood T cell repertoires in COVID-19. The protocol was immunoSEQ multiplex PCR, while the TCRdb copy is restricted to in-frame clones and leaves out a portion. The sample yields roughly 200,000 clones, more than 70% seen once. What was sequenced was peripheral blood. The receptors originated from a man between 18 and 29 years old with active or convalescent COVID-19.

This chain uses TRBV2 with TRBJ2-1, with TRBD2 matching over 13 bases. This CDR3 contains 16 residues. CDR1 is SNHLY and CDR2 is FYNNEI in the germline V gene. J lost 8 bases, V lost 7 bases, and 11 bases had no gene match. The CDR3 reads CASKKLAGGSGDEQFF. CDR3 DNA sequence: TGTGCCAGCAAGAAACTAGCGGGAGGGTCCGGGGATGAGCAGTTCTTC.

The chain recombines TRBV19 with TRBJ2-1; TRBD2 agrees at 11 bases. V lost 5 bases, J lost 7 bases, and 16 bases stayed unmatched. The length of the CDR3 is 18 residues. Germline values: CDR1 LNHDA, CDR2 SQIVND (reference sequence). The CDR3 sequence is CASSLSRLAGYMRNEQFF. In nucleotides, the CDR3 is TGTGCCAGTAGTCTGTCCCGACTAGCGGGGTATATGCGGAATGAGCAGTTCTTC.

V and J are TRBV12-5 and TRBJ1-1; D is uncertain. Trimming took off 0 bases at V and 0 bases at J, with 11 bases between the two ends. The germline V gene has CDR1 LGHNT and CDR2 FRNRAP. The CDR3 has 16 residues. CDR3 sequence (DNA): TGTGCTAGTGGTTTGGTACTAGGGTCCATGAACACTGAAGCTTTCTTT. This codes for CASGLVLGSMNTEAFF. Supplemented by reference TRBV12-5 and TRBJ1-1, the full variable domain reads DARVTQTPRHKVTEMGQEVTMRCQPILGHNTVFWYRQTMMQGLELLAYFRNRAPLDDSGMPKDRFSAEMPDATLATLKIQPSEPRDSAVYFCASGLVLGSMNTEAFFGQGTRLTVV.

The V gene is TRBV29-1, the J gene TRBJ2-7; 7 bases map to TRBD2. The V gene's germline CDR1 is SQVTM and CDR2 ANQGSEA. This CDR3 comprises 13 residues. Germline trimming cut 4 bases from V and 4 bases from J; bases unmatched to any gene: 7. In DNA, the CDR3 is TGCAGCGTTGTGGCTAGCGGATTTTACGAGCAGTACTTC. The encoded protein is CSVVASGFYEQYF.

The rearrangement links TRBV19 to TRBJ1-5; 7 bases are shared with TRBD1. This CDR3 is 15 amino acids long. After removal of 5 bases from V and 1 base from J, the junction contained 5 bases not matched to a gene. The germline gives CDR1 LNHDA, CDR2 SQIVND (reference sequence). CDR3 bases: TGTGCCAGTAGTCGACAGGGTGGCAGCAATCAGCCCCAGCATTTT. It codes for CASSRQGGSNQPQHF.

V and J are TRBV18 and TRBJ1-2, with a possible D match to TRBD1 (5 bases). From germline, CDR1 is KGHSH and CDR2 LQKENI. This CDR3 spans 14 amino acids. V gave up 3 bases and J gave up 2 bases, with 10 bases separating them. DNA of the CDR3: TGTGCCAGCTCACCGGGGTCAGGGAACTATGGCTACACCTTC. Translating gives CASSPGSGNYGYTF.

This clone was recorded once. The chain combines TRBV7-9 with TRBJ1-2; 7 bases line up with TRBD1. Germline V gene sequence: CDR1 SEHNR, CDR2 FQNEAQ (reference sequence). The CDR3 extends over 14 amino acids. V trimming: 2 bases; J trimming: 8 bases; junction bases outside the gene matches: 8. CDR3 protein: CASSLSGQPVGYTF. The CDR3 DNA sequence: TGTGCCAGCAGCTTATCGGGACAGCCTGTCGGCTACACCTTC.

The chain links TRBV6-5 to TRBJ1-5; tentatively, D is TRBD1 (6 bases). V was trimmed by 7 bases and J by 5 bases, leaving 12 bases between them. CDR3 size: 13 residues. Germline lookup yields CDR1 MNHEY and CDR2 SVGAGI. The CDR3 spells CASTAGAHQPQHF. CDR3 nucleotides: TGTGCCAGCACGGCAGGGGCCCATCAGCCCCAGCATTTT.

The gene calls are TRBV18 and TRBJ1-3; the D gene is possibly TRBD1 (5 bases). Germline CDR1 KGHSH, CDR2 LQKENI. V was cut by 2 bases and J by 2 bases, with 7 bases left in between. The CDR3 runs to 14 residues. The CDR3 DNA follows: TGTGCCAGCTCACCATCCAGGGCTGGAAACACCATATATTTT. This encodes CASSPSRAGNTIYF.

V and J are TRBV19 and TRBJ1-5, with D maybe TRBD1 (6 bases). There are 14 residues in the CDR3. CDR1 and CDR2 from the germline V gene are LNHDA and SQIVND (reference sequence). V dropped 5 bases and J dropped 6 bases, with 14 bases sitting between them. The CDR3 DNA reads as TGTGCCAGTAGTCCTAACAGGGCTCCTCAGCCCCAGCATTTT. This encodes CASSPNRAPQPQHF.

The chain employs TRBV30 and TRBJ1-2; TRBD1 might be the D (5 bases). V dropped 0 bases and J dropped 2 bases, with 13 bases sitting between them. CDR3 length: 15 amino acids. The germline V gene encodes CDR1 GTSNPN and CDR2 SVGIG (reference sequence). The DNA for the CDR3 is TGTGCCTGGAGTGTACAAAGGGGTGGAAACTATGGCTACACCTTC. Protein product: CAWSVQRGGNYGYTF.

V and J are TRBV7-6 and TRBJ2-1, with TRBD2 matching 8 bases. The CDR3 sequence is 15 residues long. Germline values: CDR1 SGHVS, CDR2 FNYEAQ. V dropped 5 bases and J dropped 3; count of bases not matched to a gene: 6. The DNA for the CDR3 is TGTGCCAGCAGCCCAACTAGCGGACTCTACAATGAGCAGTTCTTC. This encodes CASSPTSGLYNEQFF.

The chain joins TRBV19 to TRBJ2-2; maybe TRBD1 (5 bases). V lost 7 bases, J lost 3 bases, and 9 bases lay in between. Per the germline V gene, CDR1 is LNHDA and CDR2 is SQIVND (reference sequence). CDR3 length equals 13 residues. The DNA of the CDR3 is TGTGCCAGTAACAGGATTGACACCGGGGAGCTGTTTTTT. Residues: CASNRIDTGELFF. The entire variable domain, with the rest obtained from reference TRBV19 and TRBJ2-2, is as follows: DGGITQSPKYLFRKEGQNVTLSCEQNLNHDAMYWYRQDPGQGLRLIYYSQIVNDFQKGDIAEGYSVSREKKESFPLTVTSAQKNPTAFYLCASNRIDTGELFFGEGSRLTVL.

This chain connects TRBV2 to TRBJ1-2; 7 bases line up with TRBD1. CDR1 is SNHLY and CDR2 is FYNNEI in the germline V gene. The CDR3 sequence is 13 residues long. V lost 6 bases and J lost 7; bases outside the gene matches: 8. CDR3 sequence: CASRPQGGSGYTF. CDR3 nucleotide sequence: TGTGCCAGCAGGCCGCAGGGGGGCTCTGGCTACACCTTC.

The rearrangement joins TRBV11-2 to TRBJ1-2; D unresolved. CDR1 is SGHAT, CDR2 FQNNGV, per germline. V was shortened by 2 bases and J by 0 bases, with 4 bases between the two germline ends. The CDR3 contains 13 residues. CDR3 sequence (DNA): TGTGCCAGCAGCTTATCAGCTAACTATGGCTACACCTTC. Residues: CASSLSANYGYTF.

This chain uses TRBV19 with TRBJ1-1; 10 bases match TRBD1. The germline V gene encodes CDR1 LNHDA and CDR2 SQIVND (reference sequence). Trimming cost V 10 bases and J 4 bases; bases outside gene matches: 9. This CDR3 comprises 14 residues. CDR3 coding DNA: TGTGCCACAAGCACCGGGACAGGGGTCACTGAAGCTTTCTTT. Protein: CATSTGTGVTEAFF.

The chain is built from TRBV9 and TRBJ2-5; TRBD2 agrees at 15 bases. J lost 5 bases, V lost 4 bases, and 9 bases had no gene match. CDR3 length equals 17 residues. Germline-derived CDR1 and CDR2 are SGDLS and YYNGEE. The CDR3 nucleotides read TGTGCCAGCAGCAAACGGACTAGCGGGAGGGGAAGGGAGACCCAGTACTTC. Translating it yields CASSKRTSGRGRETQYF.

The sample holds one count of this clone. The chain uses TRBV2 and TRBJ1-2; 9 nucleotides align to TRBD1. Germline V gene sequence: CDR1 SNHLY, CDR2 FYNNEI. V lost 6 bases and J lost 7; bases outside the gene matches: 6. This CDR3 comprises 13 residues. The CDR3: CASRTTGGIGYTF. In DNA, the CDR3 is TGTGCCAGCAGAACTACAGGGGGCATTGGCTACACCTTC.

The CDR3 bases are TGTGCCAGCTCACCACAACAGGGCACCATATATTTT. Its protein product is CASSPQQGTIYF. The V call is TRBV18, the J call TRBJ1-3, with D maybe TRBD1 (6 bases). CDR1 is KGHSH, CDR2 LQKENI, per germline. The CDR3 runs 12 residues. Trimming cost V 1 base and J 9 bases, with 7 bases left between them.

The chain uses TRBV5-4 and TRBJ1-6; 8 bases fit TRBD1. The junction had 3 bases not matched to a gene; V was cut back by 4 bases and J by 6 bases. CDR3 length: 14 amino acids. The germline CDR1 and CDR2 sequences are SGHNT and YYREEE (reference sequence). CDR3 protein: CASSPGQGNSPLHF. The CDR3 region has the DNA TGTGCCAGCAGCCCCGGACAGGGTAATTCACCCCTCCACTTT. Looking up the rest from reference TRBV5-4 and TRBJ1-6 gives the full variable domain: ETGVTQSPTHLIKTRGQQVTLRCSSQSGHNTVSWYQQALGQGPQFIFQYYREEENGRGNFPPRFSGLQFPNYSSELNVNALELDDSALYLCASSPGQGNSPLHFGNGTRLTVT.

The rearrangement joins TRBV7-2 to TRBJ2-4, with 7 nucleotides matching TRBD1. Trimming at V came to 1 base and at J to 6 bases, leaving 6 bases not matched to a gene. The germline CDR1 and CDR2 sequences are SGHTA and FQGNSA. The CDR3 has 15 amino acids. The CDR3 loop is CASSLDIRQGNIQYF. The CDR3 region has the DNA TGTGCCAGCAGCTTAGATATTCGACAGGGAAACATTCAGTACTTC.